This T cell receptor (beta chain) derives from a study of blood T cell repertoires in COVID-19 (dated by TCRdb to about 2020). Broadly, across the study: Samples covering the acute and convalescent phases of COVID-19 were provided by collaborators in the United States, Italy and Spain. The repertoires were made available in a free public database intended to serve as a resource for research on the immune response to SARS-CoV-2. The samples were drawn from the first 160 participants of the ongoing ImmuneRACE study and from some 1,300 subjects provided by 6 global collaborators. Where HLA class I and class II types were available, the types were taken from metadata supplied by the sample provider, not from assay-based typing. Nearly every sample came with metadata listing a de-identified subject ID, COVID-19 status, age in years and sex. The prospective study material was composed of cDNA or gDNA derived from T cells, B-cell-depleted T cells, or PBMCs. The dataset comprised deeply sampled blood TCRbeta repertoires from subjects exposed to, actively infected with, or recovered from COVID-19.

TCRbeta CDR3 regions were amplified from genomic DNA using the immunoSEQ Assay, a bias-controlled multiplex PCR. Per the source publication's procedure: The number of nucleated cells in each sample was estimated from the amplification of reference gene primers within the assay. To quantify the absolute abundance of each unique TCRbeta CDR3 rearrangement, sequence reads were collapsed and filtered. For each sample, productive Simpson clonality was calculated as the square root of Simpson's diversity index over productive rearrangements. The immuneACCESS repertoire file appears here via TCRdb, limited to in-frame rearrangements. These files lack a portion of the clones; in checked studies, under half of the deficit traces to unresolved V genes, and the cause of the others is not known. The DNA was the basis for D and trimming; V, J and clone size are from that table. This sample gives 300,000 to 350,000 clones in total; 87% of them show up just once. Jointly, the top ten make up 0.9% to 1.2% of the sample.

From the germline V gene, CDR1 is MDHEN and CDR2 is SYDVKM. Spanning cysteine to phenylalanine, the CDR3 consists of 13 amino acids. The DNA shown is the 39-base CDR3, in frame from base 1. V is cut by 1 base and J by 2 bases, and the space between the germline ends is 5 bases. Paper-wide results and their limitations: The amount of clinical and demographic metadata varied by source and participant and was provided uncurated.

Of note for this clone: The antigen it binds to is not known. No clone much larger than this one lies a single base away; base qualities are absent.

Participants in the prospective study were aged roughly 18 to 100 years, lived in about two dozen United States geographic areas, and enrolled through a virtual design. To assign participants to cohorts, the prospective study relied on clinical history that participants themselves reported in a screening survey and a study questionnaire. Recovered participants in ImmuneRACE Cohort 3 were defined by two consecutive negative NP/OP PCR tests, clearance by a healthcare professional, or resolution of symptoms. In the prospective study, mobile phlebotomists collected whole blood, serum and a nasopharyngeal or oropharyngeal swab from each participant. Participants in the prospective study had the option to provide additional blood draws and questionnaires over an approximately 2-month period. Blood samples from the prospective study were shipped frozen or at room temperature prior to DNA extraction.

The rearranged segments are TRBV28 and TRBJ1-1; the D gene cannot be resolved reliably. This receptor was obtained from a woman aged 30 to 39 who had recovered from COVID-19. The specimen sequenced was PBMCs or T cells enriched from blood (not recorded which). CDR3 sequence: CASSLSQNTEAFF. The DNA is TGTGCCAGCAGTTTATCCCAAAACACTGAAGCTTTCTTT.